Given below is one TCR beta chain in context. Its antigen remains unknown. The data were taken from a study of T cell responses to AZD1222 COVID-19 vaccine. Whole-study context: Samples with a second dose at about 4 or about 12 weeks were pooled together.

Some clones are missing from TCRdb's copy, which holds only in-frame ones; the method was immunoSEQ multiplex PCR. The table shows around 130,000 clones, with approximately 83% occurring only once. Trimming left V 0 bases short and J 2 bases short, with 7 bases between. The CDR3 spans 14 residues. CDR1 and CDR2 (germline): KGHSH, LQKENI. Study-wide points: Only after the peak T cell response were repertoires sampled. Donors skewed white British and female; clonal diversity was possibly underestimated. Close to half of spike-specific TCRs reportedly recognize unmutated variant regions.

Sample: peripheral blood, taken on day 0 of AZD1222 vaccination. V and J are TRBV18 and TRBJ1-1, with D unclear. This TCR was recovered from an adult in good health. The chain's CDR3 is CASSPPATNTEAFF. The CDR3 bases are TGTGCCAGCTCACCACCAGCCACCAACACTGAAGCTTTCTTT.